The 10 T cell receptor beta chains listed next were all sequenced from one sample in a study of blood T cell repertoires in COVID-19. Generated by immunoSEQ multiplex PCR, the TCRdb table keeps only in-frame clones and is missing some. The table shows some 16,000 clones, with about 81% occurring only once. Sequenced: peripheral blood. Receptors originate from a man in his 60s with acute or convalescent COVID-19.

CDR3 bases: TGTGCCACCAGAGGACAGAACACCGGGGAGCTGTTTTTT. Protein sequence: CATRGQNTGELFF. The V and J genes are TRBV18 and TRBJ2-2, with TRBD1 as a possible D gene (5 bases). The CDR3 totals 13 residues. Germline V CDR1 and CDR2: KGHSH, LQKENI. V shed 10 bases and J shed 1 base, with 10 bases lying between them.

This chain joins TRBV30 and TRBJ1-6, with TRBD1 matching over 8 bases. The CDR3 covers 15 residues. From germline, CDR1 is GTSNPN and CDR2 SVGIG (reference sequence). V lost 5 bases to trimming and J lost 10 bases; unmatched junction nucleotides: 13. The chain's CDR3 is CAWGYGGQGRSPLHF. The CDR3 nucleotides are TGTGCCTGGGGTTATGGAGGACAGGGAAGATCACCCCTCCACTTT.

This clone has a single count. V and J are TRBV4-2 and TRBJ2-1; TRBD2 is a possible D gene (6 bases). Trimming pared 0 bases from V and 0 bases from J, leaving 18 bases between. Germline lookup yields CDR1 LGHNA and CDR2 YNFKEQ. The CDR3 has 19 amino acids. CDR3 amino acids: CASSQESRAGSSSYNEQFF. As DNA, the CDR3 is TGTGCCAGCAGCCAAGAAAGTAGAGCGGGCTCTAGCTCCTACAATGAGCAGTTCTTC.

This sequence joins TRBV12-3 or TRBV12-4 and TRBJ2-7; the match to TRBD1 covers 7 bases. V dropped 6 bases and J dropped 1; count of bases not matched to a gene: 3. This CDR3 spans 13 amino acids. CDR3 loop: CASRPGQSYEQYF. The CDR3, as DNA: TGTGCCAGCAGGCCGGGACAGTCCTACGAGCAGTACTTC.

This clone was picked up a small number of times. The rearrangement joins TRBV29-1 to TRBJ1-1; 9 nucleotides match TRBD1. The trim removed 7 bases at V and 3 bases at J, leaving 6 bases unmatched. The germline gives CDR1 SQVTM, CDR2 ANQGSEA. The length of the CDR3 is 13 residues. The CDR3 spells CSGVDRGYTEAFF. For the CDR3, the DNA is TGCAGCGGGGTGGACAGGGGCTACACTGAAGCTTTCTTT. The full variable domain, in which reference TRBV29-1 and TRBJ1-1 provide the parts outside the CDR3, is SAVISQKPSRDICQRGTSLTIQCQVDSQVTMMFWYRQQPGQSLTLIATANQGSEATYESGFVIDKFPISRPNLTFSTLTVSNMSPEDSSIYLCSGVDRGYTEAFFGQGTRLTVV.

The J gene is TRBJ1-2, the V gene TRBV7-8; 10 bases agree with TRBD1. The germline V gene encodes CDR1 SGHVS and CDR2 FQNEAQ. The CDR3 loop spans 20 amino acids. Trimming at V came to 5 bases and at J to 5 bases, leaving 23 bases not matched to a gene. CDR3 nucleotides: TGTGCCAGCAGCAAAGTCGTCCCCGTCCTGGGACAGGGGCGGTTATATGGCTACACCTTC. Its translation: CASSKVVPVLGQGRLYGYTF. Using reference TRBV7-8 and TRBJ1-2 for the parts outside the CDR3, the full variable domain is GAGVSQSPRYKVAKRGQDVALRCDPISGHVSLFWYQQALGQGPEFLTYFQNEAQLDKSGLPSDRFFAERPEGSVSTLKIQRTQQEDSAVYLCASSKVVPVLGQGRLYGYTFGSGTRLTVV.

CDR3 nucleotides: TGTGCCAGTAGTGACAAGGGCGGGGACTGGGGGACCCAGTACTTC. As protein: CASSDKGGDWGTQYF. The chain couples TRBV19 to TRBJ2-5; D may be TRBD2 (6 bases). Germline-derived CDR1 and CDR2 are LNHDA and SQIVND (reference sequence). Trimming took off 5 bases at V and 7 bases at J, with 20 bases between the two ends. CDR3 length equals 15 residues.

The chain employs TRBV5-1 and TRBJ1-6, with D uncertain. This CDR3 is built from 13 residues. The V gene lost 1 base and the J gene lost 8 bases, with 7 bases spanning the gap. Germline CDR1 SGHRS, CDR2 YFSETQ. The CDR3 DNA is TGCGCCAGCAGCTTGAAATCGGATTCACCCCTCCACTTT. It encodes CASSLKSDSPLHF.

This chain uses TRBV10-2 with TRBJ1-6; D is possibly TRBD1 (6 bases). V was clipped by 4 bases and J by 5 bases, with 18 bases between them. The V gene's germline CDR1 is WSHSY and CDR2 SAAADI. The CDR3 is 17 amino acids. This CDR3 is CASSGTEQGIDNSPLHF. CDR3 nucleotides: TGCGCCAGCAGTGGGACAGAACAGGGTATCGATAATTCACCCCTCCACTTT.

The genes are TRBV11-2 and TRBJ1-1; TRBD1 might be the D (5 bases). Per germline, CDR1 SGHAT and CDR2 FQNNGV. The CDR3 length is 15 residues. Trimming pared 5 bases from V and 3 bases from J, leaving 16 bases between. The CDR3 DNA follows: TGTGCCAGCAGCCCCGTAACAGGTTGGGACACTGAAGCTTTCTTT. It encodes CASSPVTGWDTEAFF.